This T cell receptor (beta chain) derives from a study of T cell repertoires in aging, cancer and after chemotherapy. Rearranged V-D-J TRB sequences were amplified with a mixed TRB-A/B primer pool. TCRdb itself ran the multiplex PCR reads through MiXCR, one entry per CDR3 protein. The sample comprises 6,000 to 9,000 distinct CDR3 sequences, about 35% of which are singletons, and around 5% rests with the top ten. CDR3 length: 14 residues. The ends lost 6 bases at V and 3 bases at J; junction bases unmatched: 4. Germline V CDR1 and CDR2: MNHEY, SMNVEV (reference sequence). Amplification of TCR beta used genomic DNA extracted from peripheral blood.

The TCR sequence derives from a human donor in good health. The V and J genes are TRBV27 and TRBJ1-4; TRBD1 matches at 7 bases. The specimen sequenced was blood. The CDR3 DNA reads TGTGCCAGCAGCAGACAGGGATCTAATGAAAAACTGTTTTTT. It translates to CASSRQGSNEKLFF.